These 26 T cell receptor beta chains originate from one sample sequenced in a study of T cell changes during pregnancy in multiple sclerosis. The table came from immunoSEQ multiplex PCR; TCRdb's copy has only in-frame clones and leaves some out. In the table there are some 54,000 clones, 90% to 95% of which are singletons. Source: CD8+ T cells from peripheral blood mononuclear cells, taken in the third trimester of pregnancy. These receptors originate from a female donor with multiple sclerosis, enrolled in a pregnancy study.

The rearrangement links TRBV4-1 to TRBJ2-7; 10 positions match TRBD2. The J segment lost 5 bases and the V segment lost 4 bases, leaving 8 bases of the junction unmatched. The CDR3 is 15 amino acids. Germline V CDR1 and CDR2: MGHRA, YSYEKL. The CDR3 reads CASSLRLAGADEQYF. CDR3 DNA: TGCGCCAGCAGCCTAAGGCTAGCGGGAGCGGACGAGCAGTACTTC.

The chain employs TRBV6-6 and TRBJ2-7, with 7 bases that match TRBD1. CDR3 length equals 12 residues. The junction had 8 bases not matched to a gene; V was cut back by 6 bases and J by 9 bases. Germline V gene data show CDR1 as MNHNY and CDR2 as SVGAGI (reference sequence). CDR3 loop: CASSPGQAGQYF. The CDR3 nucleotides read TGTGCCAGCAGCCCTGGACAGGCCGGGCAGTACTTC.

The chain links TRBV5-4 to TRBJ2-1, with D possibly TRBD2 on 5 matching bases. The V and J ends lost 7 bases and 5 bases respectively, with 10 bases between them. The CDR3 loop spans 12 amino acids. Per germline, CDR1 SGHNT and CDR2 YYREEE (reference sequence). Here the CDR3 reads CASGSDHNEQFF. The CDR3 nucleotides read TGTGCCAGCGGGAGCGACCACAATGAGCAGTTCTTC.

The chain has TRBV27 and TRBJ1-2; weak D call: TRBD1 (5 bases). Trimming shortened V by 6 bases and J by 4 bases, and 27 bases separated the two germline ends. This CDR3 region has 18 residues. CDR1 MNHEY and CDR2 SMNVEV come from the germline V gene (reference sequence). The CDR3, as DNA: TGTGCCAGCAGACACTTCATGGGACCTGAACCGGGAGGCTATGGCTACACCTTC. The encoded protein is CASRHFMGPEPGGYGYTF.

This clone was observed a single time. Here the CDR3 reads CASSHAGGDQETQYF. Here the CDR3 DNA reads TGCGCCAGCAGCCACGCTGGCGGAGACCAAGAGACCCAGTACTTC. V usage is TRBV4-1 and J usage is TRBJ2-5; no reliable D call. The germline gives CDR1 MGHRA, CDR2 YSYEKL. With 3 bases removed from V and 0 bases from J, the gap between germline ends came to 11 bases. The CDR3 loop spans 15 amino acids.

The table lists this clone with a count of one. The CDR3 DNA follows: TGTGCCAGCAGCTTAGGGCGGGTGGGAAACAATGAGCAGTTCTTC. It codes for CASSLGRVGNNEQFF. The rearrangement uses TRBV11-2 and TRBJ2-1; possibly TRBD2 for D (5 bases). Per the germline V gene, CDR1 is SGHAT and CDR2 is FQNNGV. CDR3 size: 15 residues. V was cut by 1 base and J by 5 bases, with 12 bases left in between.

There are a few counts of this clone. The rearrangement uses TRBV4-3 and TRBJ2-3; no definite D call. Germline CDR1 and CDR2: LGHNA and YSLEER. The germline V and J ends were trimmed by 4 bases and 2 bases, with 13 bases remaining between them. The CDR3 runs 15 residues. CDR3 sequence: CASSPVQFDTDTQYF. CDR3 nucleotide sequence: TGCGCCAGCAGCCCAGTGCAATTTGACACAGATACGCAGTATTTT.

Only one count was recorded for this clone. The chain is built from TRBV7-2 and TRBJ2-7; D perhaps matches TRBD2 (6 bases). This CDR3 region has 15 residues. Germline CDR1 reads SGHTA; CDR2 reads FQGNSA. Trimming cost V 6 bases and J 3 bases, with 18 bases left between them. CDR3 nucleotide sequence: TGTGCCAGCAGTTGGACTATGGATACCTACTACGAGCAGTACTTC. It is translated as CASSWTMDTYYEQYF. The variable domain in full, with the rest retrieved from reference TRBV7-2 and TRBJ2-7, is GAGVSQSPSNKVTEKGKDVELRCDPISGHTALYWYRQSLGQGLEFLIYFQGNSAPDKSGLPSDRFSAERTGGSVSTLTIQRTQQEDSAVYLCASSWTMDTYYEQYFGPGTRLTVT.

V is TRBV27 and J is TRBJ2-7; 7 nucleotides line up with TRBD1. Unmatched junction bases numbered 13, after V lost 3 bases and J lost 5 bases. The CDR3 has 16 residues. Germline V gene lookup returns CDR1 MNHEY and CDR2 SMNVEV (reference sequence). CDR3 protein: CASSLSGQINTHEQYF. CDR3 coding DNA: TGTGCCAGCAGTTTGTCGGGACAGATTAACACCCACGAGCAGTACTTC.

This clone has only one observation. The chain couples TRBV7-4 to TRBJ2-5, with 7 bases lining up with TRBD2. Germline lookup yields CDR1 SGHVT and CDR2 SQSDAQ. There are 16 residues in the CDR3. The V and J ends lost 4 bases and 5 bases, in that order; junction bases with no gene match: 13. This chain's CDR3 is CASSSQGAGVVETQYF. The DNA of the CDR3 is TGTGCCAGCAGCTCCCAAGGTGCGGGAGTCGTTGAGACCCAGTACTTC.

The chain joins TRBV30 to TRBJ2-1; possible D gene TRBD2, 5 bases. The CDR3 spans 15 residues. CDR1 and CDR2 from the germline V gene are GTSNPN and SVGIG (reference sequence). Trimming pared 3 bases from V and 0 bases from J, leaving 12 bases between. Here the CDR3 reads CAWRLGVRSYNEQFF. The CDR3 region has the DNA TGTGCCTGGAGACTGGGAGTCCGCTCCTACAATGAGCAGTTCTTC.

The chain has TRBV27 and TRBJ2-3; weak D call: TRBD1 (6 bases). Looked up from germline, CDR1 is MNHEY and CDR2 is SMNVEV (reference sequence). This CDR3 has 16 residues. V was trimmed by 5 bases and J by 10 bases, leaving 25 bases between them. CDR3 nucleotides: TGTGCCAGCAGTACCGGCCGGGACATAACCGCCAACGCGCAGTATTTT. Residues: CASSTGRDITANAQYF.

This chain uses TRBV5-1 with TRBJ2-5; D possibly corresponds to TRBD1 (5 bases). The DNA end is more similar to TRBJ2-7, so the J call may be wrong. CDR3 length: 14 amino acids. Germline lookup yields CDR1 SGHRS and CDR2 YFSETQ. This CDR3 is CASSLGALSYEQYF. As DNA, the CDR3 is TGCGCCAGCAGCTTAGGGGCCCTCTCCTACGAGCAGTACTTC.

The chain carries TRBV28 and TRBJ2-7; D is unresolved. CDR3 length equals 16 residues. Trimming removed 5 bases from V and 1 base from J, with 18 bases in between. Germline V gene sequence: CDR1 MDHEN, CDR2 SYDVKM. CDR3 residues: CASSPHPEVLSYEQYF. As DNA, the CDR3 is TGTGCCAGCAGTCCCCACCCCGAGGTTTTGTCCTACGAGCAGTACTTC.

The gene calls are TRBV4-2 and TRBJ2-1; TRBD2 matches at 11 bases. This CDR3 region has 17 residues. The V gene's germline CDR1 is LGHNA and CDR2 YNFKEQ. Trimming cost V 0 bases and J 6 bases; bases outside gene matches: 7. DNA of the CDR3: TGTGCCAGCAGCCAAGATCTCACTAGCGGGAGTATCAATGAGCAGTTCTTC. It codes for CASSQDLTSGSINEQFF.

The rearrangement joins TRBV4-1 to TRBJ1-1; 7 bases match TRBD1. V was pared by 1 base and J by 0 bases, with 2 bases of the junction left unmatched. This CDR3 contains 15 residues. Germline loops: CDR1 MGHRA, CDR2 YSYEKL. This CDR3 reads CASSQGQGLNTEAFF. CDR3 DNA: TGCGCCAGCAGCCAAGGACAGGGCCTGAACACTGAAGCTTTCTTT.

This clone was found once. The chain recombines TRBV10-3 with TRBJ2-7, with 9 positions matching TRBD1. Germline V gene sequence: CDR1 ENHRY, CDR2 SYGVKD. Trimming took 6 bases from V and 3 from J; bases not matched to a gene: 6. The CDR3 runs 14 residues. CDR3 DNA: TGTGCCATCAGGCCGGGGACAGGGTTCTACGAGCAGTACTTC. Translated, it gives CAIRPGTGFYEQYF.

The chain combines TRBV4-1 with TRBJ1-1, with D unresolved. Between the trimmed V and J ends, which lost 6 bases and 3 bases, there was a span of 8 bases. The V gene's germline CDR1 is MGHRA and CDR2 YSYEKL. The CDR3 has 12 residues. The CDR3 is CASRQKDTEAFF. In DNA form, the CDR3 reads TGCGCCAGCAGACAGAAAGACACTGAAGCTTTCTTT.

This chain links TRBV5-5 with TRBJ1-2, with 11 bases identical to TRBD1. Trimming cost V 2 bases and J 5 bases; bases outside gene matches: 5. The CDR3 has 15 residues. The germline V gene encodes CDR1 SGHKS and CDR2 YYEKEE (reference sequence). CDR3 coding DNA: TGTGCCAGCAGCTTATGGACAGGGGGCCCTTATGGCTACACCTTC. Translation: CASSLWTGGPYGYTF.

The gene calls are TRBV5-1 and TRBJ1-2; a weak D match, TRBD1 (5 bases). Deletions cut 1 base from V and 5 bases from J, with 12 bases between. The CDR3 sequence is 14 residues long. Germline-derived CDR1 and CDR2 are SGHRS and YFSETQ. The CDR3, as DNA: TGCGCCAGCAGCTTGTTGGCAGGGTGGTATGGCTACACCTTC. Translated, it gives CASSLLAGWYGYTF.

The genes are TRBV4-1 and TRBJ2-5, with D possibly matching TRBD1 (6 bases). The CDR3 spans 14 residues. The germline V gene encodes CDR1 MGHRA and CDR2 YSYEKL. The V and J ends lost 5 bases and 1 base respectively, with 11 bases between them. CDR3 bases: TGCGCCAGCAGCGGAATGACAGGCCAAGAGACCCAGTACTTC. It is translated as CASSGMTGQETQYF.

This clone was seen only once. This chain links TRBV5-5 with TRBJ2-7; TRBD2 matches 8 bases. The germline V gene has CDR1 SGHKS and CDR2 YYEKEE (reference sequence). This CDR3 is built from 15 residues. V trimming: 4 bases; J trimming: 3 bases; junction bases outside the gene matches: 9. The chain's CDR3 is CASSQSPGGGYEQYF. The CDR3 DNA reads TGTGCCAGCAGCCAGAGTCCCGGGGGGGGCTACGAGCAGTACTTC.

The CDR3 DNA follows: TGTGCCAGTAGTATACGAGGTATCAGGAACACTGAAGCTTTCTTT. Its protein is CASSIRGIRNTEAFF. The chain links TRBV19 to TRBJ1-1; D remains ambiguous. The V end was cut by 2 bases, the J end by 1 base, with 11 bases between. Germline V gene sequence: CDR1 LNHDA, CDR2 SQIVND (reference sequence). The CDR3 consists of 15 residues.

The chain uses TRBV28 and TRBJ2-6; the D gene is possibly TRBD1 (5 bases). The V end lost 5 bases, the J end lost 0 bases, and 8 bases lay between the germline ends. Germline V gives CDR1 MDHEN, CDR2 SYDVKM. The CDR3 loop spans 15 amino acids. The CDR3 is CASSRQSSGANVLTF. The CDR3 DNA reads TGTGCCAGCAGTAGACAGAGCTCTGGGGCCAACGTCCTGACTTTC.

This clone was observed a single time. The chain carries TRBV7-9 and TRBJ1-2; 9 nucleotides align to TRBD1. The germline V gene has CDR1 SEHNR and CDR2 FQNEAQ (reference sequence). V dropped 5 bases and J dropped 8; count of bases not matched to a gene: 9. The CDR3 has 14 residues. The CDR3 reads CASSPDRGAWGYTF. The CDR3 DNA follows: TGTGCCAGCAGCCCGGACAGGGGCGCATGGGGCTACACCTTC.

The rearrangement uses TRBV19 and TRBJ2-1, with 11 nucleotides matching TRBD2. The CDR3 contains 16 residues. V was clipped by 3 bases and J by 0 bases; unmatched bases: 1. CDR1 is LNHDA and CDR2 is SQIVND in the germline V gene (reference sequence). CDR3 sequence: CASSILAGGSYNEQFF. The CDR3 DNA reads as TGTGCCAGTAGTATTCTAGCGGGGGGCTCCTACAATGAGCAGTTCTTC.